This T cell receptor (beta chain) is drawn from a study of blood T cells in healthy people across ages. This clonotype was seen many times. Using a J-beta primer mix together with a sample-barcoded 5' primer, a second PCR was run for 7 to 11 cycles. The study obtained at least 3 million CDR3-containing paired-end reads from every sample. TCRdb fed the 5' RACE reads into MiXCR, producing one record per CDR3 protein. The sample contains some 780,000 distinct CDR3 sequences, more than 50% of which appear only once. The CDR3 has 14 residues. Trimming removed 0 bases at V and 3 bases at J, with 12 bases between. CDR1 DFQATT and CDR2 SNEGSKA come from the germline V gene (reference sequence). Peripheral blood was drawn, 7.5 to 10 milliliters per donor.

V usage is TRBV20-1 and J usage is TRBJ2-7, with TRBD1 as a possible D gene (6 bases). The receptor was derived from a man aged 35 to 55 in good health. Sequencing was performed on blood. The CDR3 is CSARELRDNYEQYF. CDR3 in DNA: TGCAGTGCTAGAGAGCTCAGGGACAACTACGAGCAGTACTTC.